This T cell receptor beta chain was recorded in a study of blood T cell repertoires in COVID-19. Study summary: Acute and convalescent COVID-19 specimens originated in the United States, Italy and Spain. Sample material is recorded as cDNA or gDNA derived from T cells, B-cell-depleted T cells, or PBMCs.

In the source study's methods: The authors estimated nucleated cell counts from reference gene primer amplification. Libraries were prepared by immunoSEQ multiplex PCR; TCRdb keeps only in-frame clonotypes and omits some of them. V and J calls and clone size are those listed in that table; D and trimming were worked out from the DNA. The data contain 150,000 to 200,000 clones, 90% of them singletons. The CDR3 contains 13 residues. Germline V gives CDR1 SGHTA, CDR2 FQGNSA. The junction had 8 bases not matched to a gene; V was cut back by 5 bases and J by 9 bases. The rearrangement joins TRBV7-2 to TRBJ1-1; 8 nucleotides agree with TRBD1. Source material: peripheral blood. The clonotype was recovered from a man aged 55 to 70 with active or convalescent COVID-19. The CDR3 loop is CASSPGQGMKAFF. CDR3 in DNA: TGTGCCAGCAGCCCAGGACAGGGTATGAAAGCTTTCTTT.